This T cell receptor beta chain was documented in a study of siplizumab effects on memory and regulatory T cells (dated by TCRdb to the late 2010s). Describing the broader study: The study examined how the anti-CD2 antibody siplizumab affects alloreactive T-cell subsets in allogeneic mixed lymphocyte reactions built from human PBMCs.

What the work shows at the level of the full study, not this receptor alone: Greater diversity appeared to be present in unstimulated naive T cells than in memory T cells, and a substantial contribution to the alloresponse seemed to be made by naive cells. About 80-96% of proliferating CD4+ or CD8+ clones could not be given a naive or memory phenotype. Among mappable alloreactive CD4+ clones, an average Treg-derived fraction of about 69% was observed with siplizumab, compared with roughly 28% in control reactions. Siplizumab significantly lowered the cumulative frequency of alloreactive sequences that could be traced to unstimulated CD4+ memory T cells. The suppressive function of proliferating Tregs from siplizumab cultures was not functionally confirmed. Because sequences at frequencies below about 10^-5 were poorly captured, only a minor fraction of alloreactive clones could be mapped back to unstimulated subsets.

From cysteine to phenylalanine, the CDR3 is 11 amino acids long. CDR3 DNA only is kept here, 33 bases in frame from base 1. CDR1 SGHDN and CDR2 FVKESK are derived from the germline V gene. V sheds 4 bases and J sheds 5 bases, leaving 5 bases between their ends. Library preparation employed the immunoSEQ multiplex PCR assay. Roughly 10^5 TCR templates per sample were assayed on the deep sequencing platform. Genomic DNA extracted from sorted T cells was the material used for TCRbeta CDR3 sequencing. The original pipeline was this. The R programming language was used for clonal analysis of TCRbeta CDR3 data. Alloreactive CD4+ and CD8+ clones were defined by comparing unstimulated samples with post-reaction CFSE-low samples. Regulatory or non-regulatory origin of alloreactive CD4+ clones was assigned by matching sequences to the sorted unstimulated Treg and non-Treg repertoires. TCRdb limited this immuneACCESS table to in-frame rearrangements with V and J called. A share of clones is missing; checked studies link under half to unresolved V genes, and the rest is unexplained. The DNA was the basis for D and trimming; V, J and clone size are from that table. The sample table holds about 110,000 clones, of which about 91% were seen once. 0.65% to 0.9% of the sample goes to the ten largest clones.

On this clone: There is no known antigen for this receptor. No base quality information exists; no much larger clone differs at one position. The identical CDR3 is also encoded by other nucleotide sequences in the sample.

Sorted unstimulated T cells and proliferating T cells recovered from mixed lymphocyte reactions underwent TCRbeta CDR3 sequencing. Fresh whole blood from around 10 HLA-typed healthy donors was used as the source from which PBMCs were isolated. Unstimulated CD4+ regulatory T cells were FACS-sorted to map the origin of alloreactive clones. The chain employs TRBV14 and TRBJ1-1; TRBD1 might be the D gene, on 5 matching bases. The receptor was isolated from a human donor in good health. The specimen was Tregs sorted from blood. The sequence in DNA is TGTGCCAGCAGCCGGGGGACTGAAGCTTTCTTT. Protein translation: CASSRGTEAFF.